This entry describes one TCR beta chain. Germline lookup yields CDR1 SGHDN and CDR2 FVKESK. This CDR3 contains 16 residues. V was clipped by 2 bases and J by 1 base, with 14 bases between them. This sample is drawn from a study of blood T cell repertoires in COVID-19. Sequenced by immunoSEQ multiplex PCR; TCRdb stores in-frame clones only, minus some. The sample carries approximately 90,000 clones, 79% recorded once. V and J are TRBV14 and TRBJ2-5, with D perhaps TRBD2 (6 bases). The sequenced sample was peripheral blood. The receptor was derived from a man between 70 and 80 years old with acute or convalescent COVID-19. This CDR3 reads CASSQWGGGTQETQYF. CDR3 bases: TGTGCCAGCAGCCAATGGGGAGGTGGTACCCAAGAGACCCAGTACTTC.